Below, 27 T cell receptor beta chains from the same sample are listed, as sequenced in a study of blood T cell repertoires in COVID-19. Clones were read by immunoSEQ multiplex PCR, and TCRdb kept only the in-frame ones, dropping some. This table holds around 300,000 clones, around 85% found once. Specimen: peripheral blood. All receptors come from a woman in her forties or fifties with active or convalescent COVID-19.

Of note for this clone: Other DNA sequences of this sample code for an identical CDR3. The CDR3 is CASSLALAGGETQYF. The CDR3 DNA is TGCGCCAGCAGCTTGGCCCTAGCGGGAGGTGAGACCCAGTACTTC. The chain is built from TRBV5-1 and TRBJ2-5; 11 nucleotides align to TRBD2. J was trimmed by 5 bases and V by 0 bases; bases with no gene match: 3. CDR1 and CDR2 from the germline V gene are SGHRS and YFSETQ. The CDR3 is made up of 15 amino acids.

The CDR3 protein is CASSLLVRDGGIRNQPQHF. For the CDR3, the DNA is TGTGCCAGCAGCTTATTGGTGAGGGACGGGGGGATACGCAATCAGCCCCAGCATTTT. This chain connects TRBV7-8 to TRBJ1-5; D might be TRBD1 (5 bases). The V gene lost 2 bases and the J gene lost 2 bases, with 22 bases spanning the gap. CDR1 SGHVS and CDR2 FQNEAQ come from the germline V gene. This CDR3 has 19 residues. Full variable domain (remainder filled in from reference TRBV7-8 and TRBJ1-5): GAGVSQSPRYKVAKRGQDVALRCDPISGHVSLFWYQQALGQGPEFLTYFQNEAQLDKSGLPSDRFFAERPEGSVSTLKIQRTQQEDSAVYLCASSLLVRDGGIRNQPQHFGDGTRLSIL.

This clone has a handful of counts. This chain uses TRBV12-3 or TRBV12-4 with TRBJ2-3, with TRBD2 identical over 7 bases. J was trimmed by 9 bases and V by 7 bases; bases with no gene match: 10. This CDR3 has 13 amino acids. This CDR3 reads CASTMRRDYTQYF. CDR3 bases: TGTGCCAGCACCATGAGGCGGGACTACACGCAGTATTTT.

The chain's CDR3 is CASSEGQGRSYGYTF. The CDR3 coding sequence is TGTGCCAGCAGCGAGGGACAGGGGCGGAGCTATGGCTACACCTTC. The chain couples TRBV2 to TRBJ1-2; the match to TRBD1 covers 10 bases. Germline V gives CDR1 SNHLY, CDR2 FYNNEI. V lost 6 bases to trimming and J lost 4 bases; unmatched junction nucleotides: 8. The CDR3 has 15 amino acids.

The chain has TRBV7-8 and TRBJ2-1, with 9 bases that match TRBD2. This CDR3 is 17 amino acids long. Germline CDR1 reads SGHVS; CDR2 reads FQNEAQ. The V gene end was trimmed by 5 bases and the J gene end by 6 bases; junction bases not matched to a gene: 14. In nucleotides, the CDR3 is TGTGCCAGCAGCAGAGAGGCGGGAGGGCCTCCTGGCAATGAGCAGTTCTTC. It translates to CASSREAGGPPGNEQFF. Complete variable domain (other parts from reference TRBV7-8 and TRBJ2-1): GAGVSQSPRYKVAKRGQDVALRCDPISGHVSLFWYQQALGQGPEFLTYFQNEAQLDKSGLPSDRFFAERPEGSVSTLKIQRTQQEDSAVYLCASSREAGGPPGNEQFFGPGTRLTVL.

The chain combines TRBV5-4 with TRBJ1-1; possibly TRBD1 for D (5 bases). The CDR3 is 14 amino acids. V lost 4 bases and J 3 bases, leaving 13 bases between the germline ends. CDR1 is SGHNT, CDR2 YYREEE, per germline (reference sequence). The chain's CDR3 is CASSPGGFDTEAFF. The DNA for the CDR3 is TGTGCCAGCAGCCCTGGGGGGTTTGACACTGAAGCTTTCTTT.

This sequence joins TRBV15 and TRBJ2-5, with TRBD1 as a possible D gene (5 bases). V was pared by 2 bases and J by 5 bases, with 12 bases between. CDR1 LNHNV and CDR2 YYDKDF come from the germline V gene (reference sequence). There are 14 residues in the CDR3. CDR3 coding DNA: TGTGCCACCAGCAGACCAGGGCTCCTCGAGACCCAGTACTTC. It codes for CATSRPGLLETQYF.

The rearrangement links TRBV11-2 to TRBJ2-1; 10 nucleotides align to TRBD2. V lost 5 bases, J lost 2 bases, and 3 bases stayed unmatched. The CDR3 extends over 15 amino acids. Germline-derived CDR1 and CDR2 are SGHAT and FQNNGV. This CDR3 reads CASSTTSGAYNEQFF. CDR3 nucleotide sequence: TGTGCCAGCAGCACCACTAGCGGGGCCTACAATGAGCAGTTCTTC.

V and J are TRBV6-2 or TRBV6-3 and TRBJ1-4; D perhaps matches TRBD1 (5 bases). The germline CDR1 and CDR2 sequences are MNHEY and SVGEGT. Trimming removed 6 bases at V and 0 bases at J, with 23 bases between. This CDR3 has 19 residues. CDR3 region: CASSGVRGLRGATNEKLFF. CDR3 DNA sequence: TGTGCCAGCAGCGGGGTCCGGGGCCTTCGCGGGGCAACTAATGAAAAACTGTTTTTT.

The J gene is TRBJ2-5, the V gene TRBV4-1, with 11 bases lining up with TRBD2. J lost 5 bases, V lost 4 bases, and 9 bases had no gene match. This CDR3 comprises 16 residues. Germline V gives CDR1 MGHRA, CDR2 YSYEKL. The CDR3 nucleotides read TGCGCCAGCAGCCTAATAGCGGGAGGGCCGGGGGAGACCCAGTACTTC. This translates into CASSLIAGGPGETQYF.

The chain links TRBV2 to TRBJ2-5; 8 bases match TRBD2. Looked up from germline, CDR1 is SNHLY and CDR2 is FYNNEI. The CDR3 is 16 amino acids. The V gene end was trimmed by 7 bases and the J gene end by 5 bases; junction bases not matched to a gene: 15. CDR3 residues: CASKKQGASGFETQYF. The CDR3 DNA reads TGTGCCAGCAAAAAACAGGGAGCTAGCGGGTTTGAGACCCAGTACTTC.

This clone was observed once. The genes are TRBV19 and TRBJ2-1; D is perhaps TRBD1 (5 bases). Germline V gene sequence: CDR1 LNHDA, CDR2 SQIVND (reference sequence). V was trimmed by 5 bases and J by 8 bases, leaving 13 bases between them. The CDR3 has 13 amino acids. The CDR3 DNA follows: TGTGCCAGTAGTCAGCAAGGGGTCGATGAGCAGTTCTTC. Its protein is CASSQQGVDEQFF. Complete variable domain (other parts from reference TRBV19 and TRBJ2-1): DGGITQSPKYLFRKEGQNVTLSCEQNLNHDAMYWYRQDPGQGLRLIYYSQIVNDFQKGDIAEGYSVSREKKESFPLTVTSAQKNPTAFYLCASSQQGVDEQFFGPGTRLTVL.

V gene TRBV28 combines with J gene TRBJ1-2, with unresolved D. Between the trimmed V and J ends, which lost 6 bases and 2 bases, there was a span of 19 bases. Germline V lookup: CDR1 MDHEN, CDR2 SYDVKM. This CDR3 spans 16 amino acids. The chain's CDR3 is CASSTPGRAGNYGYTF. CDR3 coding DNA: TGTGCCAGCAGCACCCCTGGGAGGGCGGGAAACTATGGCTACACCTTC.

The chain carries TRBV5-4 and TRBJ1-2; the match to TRBD1 covers 7 bases. The germline V gene has CDR1 SGHNT and CDR2 YYREEE (reference sequence). CDR3 length: 16 amino acids. V trimming: 4 bases; J trimming: 0 bases; junction bases outside the gene matches: 9. The CDR3 sequence: CASSLGRGEANYGYTF. In DNA, the CDR3 is TGTGCCAGCAGCCTAGGCAGGGGGGAAGCTAACTATGGCTACACCTTC.

The gene calls are TRBV14 and TRBJ2-2; 7 nucleotides align to TRBD1. Germline V lookup: CDR1 SGHDN, CDR2 FVKESK. Trimming removed 4 bases from V and 3 bases from J; junction bases left unmatched: 8. The CDR3 extends over 16 amino acids. The CDR3 DNA sequence: TGTGCCAGCAGCCTCGCGTGGCAGGGGGACACCGGGGAGCTGTTTTTT. It specifies CASSLAWQGDTGELFF.

The genes are TRBV5-6 and TRBJ2-4; D possibly corresponds to TRBD1 (6 bases). This CDR3 is 13 amino acids long. Germline loops: CDR1 SGHDT, CDR2 YYEEEE. Trimming left V 1 base short and J 8 bases short, with 10 bases between. The CDR3 here is CASSLSGVDIQYF. CDR3 sequence (DNA): TGTGCCAGCAGCTTGTCAGGGGTGGACATTCAGTACTTC.

The chain has TRBV15 and TRBJ1-5; 10 bases fit TRBD1. CDR3 length: 18 amino acids. V lost 2 bases, J lost 4 bases, and 11 bases stayed unmatched. Germline lookup yields CDR1 LNHNV and CDR2 YYDKDF (reference sequence). The chain's CDR3 is CATSRHSPGQGRNQPQHF. CDR3 DNA: TGTGCCACCAGCAGACACTCTCCGGGACAGGGGAGGAATCAGCCCCAGCATTTT.

The V and J genes are TRBV7-9 and TRBJ1-3; 9 nucleotides line up with TRBD1. The V segment lost 5 bases and the J segment 3 bases; nucleotides outside the gene matches: 5. This CDR3 spans 15 amino acids. Looked up from germline, CDR1 is SEHNR and CDR2 is FQNEAQ (reference sequence). This chain's CDR3 is CASSPTGGFGNTIYF. The DNA for the CDR3 is TGTGCCAGCAGCCCTACAGGGGGCTTTGGAAACACCATATATTTT.

The genes are TRBV28 and TRBJ2-2, with TRBD2 identical over 14 bases. The CDR3 has 16 amino acids. The germline V gene has CDR1 MDHEN and CDR2 SYDVKM. Trimming removed 7 bases from V and 7 bases from J; junction bases left unmatched: 8. The CDR3 nucleotides are TGTGCCAGCAAGACTAGCGGGAGGGTGACGGTCGGGGAGCTGTTTTTT. Its protein is CASKTSGRVTVGELFF.

Comment on this clone: The same CDR3 is also encoded by other DNA sequences in this sample. The genes are TRBV7-9 and TRBJ2-3, with 8 bases lining up with TRBD1. After removal of 1 base from V and 6 bases from J, the junction contained 0 bases not matched to a gene. CDR3 length: 13 residues. CDR1 is SEHNR, CDR2 FQNEAQ, per germline (reference sequence). CDR3 in DNA: TGTGCCAGCAGCTTAGGGACAGGGGATACGCAGTATTTT. It is translated as CASSLGTGDTQYF. Combining the CDR3 with reference TRBV7-9 and TRBJ2-3 gives the whole variable domain DTGVSQNPRHKITKRGQNVTFRCDPISEHNRLYWYRQTLGQGPEFLTYFQNEAQLEKSRLLSDRFSAERPKGSFSTLEIQRTEQGDSAMYLCASSLGTGDTQYFGPGTRLTVL.

The chain couples TRBV9 to TRBJ1-5; D gene ambiguous. Germline V gene data show CDR1 as SGDLS and CDR2 as YYNGEE. This CDR3 has 14 amino acids. V lost 0 bases and J lost 5, with 9 bases in between. The CDR3 DNA reads as TGTGCCAGCAGCGTAGGCAGCGATTATCAGCCCCAGCATTTT. Amino acids: CASSVGSDYQPQHF.

The chain employs TRBV5-1 and TRBJ2-7, with 7 positions matching TRBD1. This CDR3 spans 15 amino acids. Germline V CDR1 and CDR2: SGHRS, YFSETQ. V lost 2 bases, J lost 0 bases, and 5 bases stayed unmatched. The CDR3 DNA is TGCGCCAGCAGCTTAAGGGACAGAGTCTCCTACGAGCAGTACTTC. It encodes CASSLRDRVSYEQYF.

CDR3: CASSITPVISQHF. CDR3 DNA sequence: TGTGCCAGTAGTATCACACCCGTCATCTCCCAGCATTTT. The gene calls are TRBV19 and TRBJ1-5; no reliable D call. This CDR3 has 13 residues. Between the trimmed V and J ends, which lost 3 bases and 11 bases, there was a span of 14 bases. In germline, CDR1 is LNHDA, CDR2 SQIVND (reference sequence).

This clone was observed a few times. V usage is TRBV10-3 and J usage is TRBJ2-5; the D gene is possibly TRBD2 (5 bases). The length of the CDR3 is 14 residues. V was cut by 0 bases and J by 5 bases, with 10 bases left in between. CDR1 and CDR2 (germline): ENHRY, SYGVKD. In DNA form, the CDR3 reads TGTGCCATCAGTGAGTCGGGTAGCGCGGAGACCCAGTACTTC. Residues: CAISESGSAETQYF.

The rearrangement links TRBV27 to TRBJ2-7; D is unresolved. Trimming stripped 4 bases from V and 7 bases from J, with 20 bases between. Germline values: CDR1 MNHEY, CDR2 SMNVEV (reference sequence). The CDR3 has 15 residues. CDR3 DNA sequence: TGTGCCAGCAGTTCGGTGACTTCCTCTTTGAGGGAGCAGTACTTC. Protein product: CASSSVTSSLREQYF.

This sequence joins TRBV5-6 and TRBJ2-7; 9 nucleotides line up with TRBD1. Germline lookup yields CDR1 SGHDT and CDR2 YYEEEE. This CDR3 is 18 amino acids long. The junction had 15 bases not matched to a gene; V was cut back by 3 bases and J by 2 bases. The CDR3 coding sequence is TGTGCCAGCAGCTCTAGGGGACAGGGCAAATTTGGTCCCTACGAGCAGTACTTC. The encoded protein is CASSSRGQGKFGPYEQYF.

V usage is TRBV19 and J usage is TRBJ2-7, with a possible D match to TRBD1 (5 bases). This CDR3 comprises 16 residues. Deletions cut 8 bases from V and 0 bases from J, with 20 bases between. CDR1 and CDR2 from the germline V gene are LNHDA and SQIVND (reference sequence). This CDR3 is CASCCDREIFSYEQYF. The DNA of the CDR3 is TGTGCCAGTTGCTGTGACAGAGAGATCTTCTCCTACGAGCAGTACTTC.